The rows below give T cell receptor beta chains drawn from one sample of a study of blood T cell repertoires in COVID-19. Sequenced by immunoSEQ multiplex PCR; TCRdb stores in-frame clones only, minus some. The sample has more than 120,000 clones; roughly nine tenths are singletons. Sequences were obtained from peripheral blood. These receptors were taken from a human donor in a cohort sampled during active COVID-19. The CDR3 runs from the conserved cysteine through the conserved F or W. The D gene is left open where the match is weak. Clone size is stated in some rows and not others, as once, few, many or a class when expanded.

TRBD1,.,TRBJ1-5,TRBV4-2,TGTGCCAGCAGCCAAGGGACAGGGGGCGTCAATCAGCCCCAGCATTTT,CASSQGTGGVNQPQHF
.,.,TRBJ2-3,TRBV4-3,TGCGCCAGCAGCCAAGTAATGGCGGGGCGACCTTCGAGCACAGATACGCAGTATTTT,CASSQVMAGRPSSTDTQYF
.,.,TRBJ2-7,TRBV5-1,TGCGCCAGCAGCCGAACAGGGCAGAGCTCCTACGAGCAGTACTTC,CASSRTGQSSYEQYF
TRBD2,.,TRBJ2-3,TRBV7-3,TGTGCCAGCAGCCGGGGTGCTGGCGGGGGGACAGATACGCAGTATTTT,CASSRGAGGGTDTQYF
.,.,TRBJ1-6,TRBV3-1/TRBV3-2,TGTGCCAGCAGCCCAGGACAGTATAATTCACCCCTCCACTTT,CASSPGQYNSPLHF
.,.,TRBJ2-4,TRBV21-1,TGTGCCAGCAGCAAACCTTGTCCGGGACTAGCGGGGGGTTTAGCCAAAAACATTCAGTACTTC,CASSKPCPGLAGGLAKNIQYF
.,.,TRBJ1-6,TRBV27,TGTGCCAGCAGGGTAGACTATAATTCACCCCTCCACTTT,CASRVDYNSPLHF
.,.,TRBJ2-1,TRBV7-8,TGTGCCAGCAGCTTCGAGGGATTAGGTCAGTTCTTC,CASSFEGLGQFF
TRBD1,few,TRBJ1-1,TRBV2,TGTGCCAGCAGTGCCCGACAGGGGGCGAGCACTGAAGCTTTCTTT,CASSARQGASTEAFF
TRBD2,.,TRBJ2-5,TRBV2,TGTGCCAGCAGGGCAAAGACTAGCGGGGAGACCCAGTACTTC,CASRAKTSGETQYF
TRBD1,.,TRBJ1-1,TRBV18,TGTGCCAGCTCACCAGGGACAGTCGAAGCTTTCTTT,CASSPGTVEAFF
.,.,TRBJ2-2,TRBV7-3,TGTGCCAGCAGCTTCCTAGTGGGGGGTCGAGGAACCGGGGAGCTGTTTTTT,CASSFLVGGRGTGELFF
.,.,TRBJ2-1,TRBV5-4,TGTGCCAGCAGCCCCTGGACAGTGGCCTACAATGAGCAGTTCTTC,CASSPWTVAYNEQFF
.,.,TRBJ1-1,TRBV10-3,TGTGCCATCAGTGTAGGCAGGGAGAACACTGAAGCTTTCTTT,CAISVGRENTEAFF
TRBD1,.,TRBJ2-5,TRBV5-6,TGTGCCAGCAGCTTTTCTAGACAGGGAAGAAGAGAGACCCAGTACTTC,CASSFSRQGRRETQYF
TRBD2,.,TRBJ2-5,TRBV9,TGTGCCAGCAGCGGATTAGCGGGGGGATTGGAGACCCAGTACTTC,CASSGLAGGLETQYF
TRBD1,.,TRBJ1-4,TRBV4-1,TGCGCCAGCAGCAAATGGGACAGGACCGGTAATGAAAAACTGTTTTTT,CASSKWDRTGNEKLFF
.,.,TRBJ1-4,TRBV5-5,TGTGCCAGCAGCGCTTTCGACAGTTTAAATGAAAAACTGTTTTTT,CASSAFDSLNEKLFF
.,.,TRBJ1-3,TRBV4-2,TGTGCCAGCAGCCAACCCCAAACAGGTTCTGGAAACACCATATATTTT,CASSQPQTGSGNTIYF
TRBD2,.,TRBJ2-1,TRBV9,TGTGCCAGCAGCCCAGGGACTAGCGGGGGGGCCGGCTACAATGAGCAGTTCTTC,CASSPGTSGGAGYNEQFF
TRBD1,.,TRBJ2-2,TRBV2,TGTGCCAGCACCGACAGCACCGGGACAGGGGCTACCGGGGAGCTGTTTTTT,CASTDSTGTGATGELFF
.,.,TRBJ1-1,TRBV30,TGTGCCTGGAGGACAAAGTATAGGAACACTGAAGCTTTCTTT,CAWRTKYRNTEAFF
.,.,TRBJ2-5,TRBV7-7,TGTGCCAGCAGCTTAATCCCGGGTTCGGAGACCCAGTACTTC,CASSLIPGSETQYF
TRBD1,once,TRBJ1-1,TRBV10-3,TGTGCCATCAGCCCGACAGGGGGCTCTGAAGCTTTCTTT,CAISPTGGSEAFF
.,.,TRBJ2-7,TRBV14,TGTGCCAGCAGCCAAGTAGGTTCGGTTACAGTCCCTCGGCAGTACTTC,CASSQVGSVTVPRQYF
TRBD1,.,TRBJ2-2,TRBV28,TGTGCCAGCAGCCCGGGACAGGTGGGAAACGGGGAGCTGTTTTTT,CASSPGQVGNGELFF
.,once,TRBJ2-5,TRBV30,TGTGCCTGGACTCCAGAATCCGTACAAGAGACCCAGTACTTC,CAWTPESVQETQYF
TRBD1,.,TRBJ1-1,TRBV7-8,TGTGCCAGCAGCTTAAAGTGGGGCTACCGGGACAGGGGTCTCGAAGCTTTCTTT,CASSLKWGYRDRGLEAFF
TRBD1,once,TRBJ2-1,TRBV6-5,TGTGCCACCATCCGGACAGGGGGGGCTTACAATGAGCAGTTCTTC,CATIRTGGAYNEQFF
.,.,TRBJ2-7,TRBV9,TGTGCCAGCAGCGTAGCGGGGTACGAGCAGTACTTC,CASSVAGYEQYF
.,.,TRBJ2-7,TRBV29-1,TGCAGCGTTTTTCAGGGTAGCCGGCAGTACTTC,CSVFQGSRQYF
.,.,TRBJ2-6,TRBV28,TGTGCCACCGCGAACTCGGGGTCTGGGGCCAACGTCCTGACTTTC,CATANSGSGANVLTF
TRBD2,.,TRBJ2-1,TRBV7-2,TGTGCCAGCAGCTCCCCTAGCGGGGGATCCTACAATGAGCAGTTCTTC,CASSSPSGGSYNEQFF
.,.,TRBJ2-3,TRBV7-2,TGTGCCAGCAGCTTAGTTAGTGCAGATACGCAGTATTTT,CASSLVSADTQYF
.,.,TRBJ1-2,TRBV12-3/TRBV12-4,TGTGCCAGCAGGACAGGCGTATATGGCTACACCTTC,CASRTGVYGYTF
TRBD1,.,TRBJ1-6,TRBV7-3,TGTGCCAGCAGCTTGACAGGGACTTCACCCCTCCACTTT,CASSLTGTSPLHF
.,.,TRBJ1-1,TRBV9,TGTGCCAGCAGTGGCAGTTTGAACACTGAAGCTTTCTTT,CASSGSLNTEAFF
.,.,TRBJ1-2,TRBV6-6,TGTGCCAGCAGTTATTTGAAACAGGGACAAAACTATGACTACACCTTC,CASSYLKQGQNYDYTF
.,.,TRBJ1-2,TRBV15,TGTGCCACCAGCAGAGATTATAACAGCTATGGCTACACCTTC,CATSRDYNSYGYTF
.,.,TRBJ2-5,TRBV5-6,TGTGCCAGCAGCTTGGCGCCGGCCCGAGCGCAAGAGACCCAGTACTTC,CASSLAPARAQETQYF
.,.,TRBJ1-1,TRBV5-5,TGTGCCAGCAGCTCTTACACTGAAGCTTTCTTT,CASSSYTEAFF
TRBD1,.,TRBJ1-2,TRBV19,TGTGCCAGCTGGGACAGGGGGCGCCGGGGCTATGGCTACACCTTC,CASWDRGRRGYGYTF
.,.,TRBJ1-2,TRBV5-5,TGTGCCAGCAGCCCGGGAGCTGGGGGTTATGGCTACACCTTC,CASSPGAGGYGYTF
.,.,TRBJ2-3,TRBV6-5,TGTGCCAGCCGAACAGGGCCAAGCACAGATACGCAGTATTTT,CASRTGPSTDTQYF
.,.,TRBJ1-1,TRBV7-8,TGTGCCAGCAGCCCAACACGCGGGGGGACTGAAGCTTTCTTT,CASSPTRGGTEAFF
.,.,TRBJ2-7,TRBV3-1/TRBV3-2,TGTGCCAGCAGCCACTACCCCGACGAGCAGTACTTC,CASSHYPDEQYF
.,.,TRBJ2-3,TRBV27,TGTGCCAGCAGCCTACTAGCCCTCAGTACAGATACGCAGTATTTT,CASSLLALSTDTQYF
TRBD1,.,TRBJ1-2,TRBV4-3,TGCGCCAGCAGCCAGACCGGGACAGGCTTACGTTACACCTTC,CASSQTGTGLRYTF
.,.,TRBJ2-7,TRBV6-5,TGTGCCAGCAGTTCGGTGATTTCCTACGAGCAGTACTTC,CASSSVISYEQYF
.,.,TRBJ2-5,TRBV7-2,TGTGCCAGCAGCTTACGGCGGGGGCGCCAAGAGACCCAGTACTTC,CASSLRRGRQETQYF
TRBD1,few,TRBJ1-5,TRBV6-2/TRBV6-3,TGTGCCAGCAGTTTGACAGGGGAGAATCAGCCCCAGCATTTT,CASSLTGENQPQHF
.,few,TRBJ1-1,TRBV6-4,TGTGCCAGCAGTGACCTGGACAGCAACACTGAAGCTTTCTTT,CASSDLDSNTEAFF